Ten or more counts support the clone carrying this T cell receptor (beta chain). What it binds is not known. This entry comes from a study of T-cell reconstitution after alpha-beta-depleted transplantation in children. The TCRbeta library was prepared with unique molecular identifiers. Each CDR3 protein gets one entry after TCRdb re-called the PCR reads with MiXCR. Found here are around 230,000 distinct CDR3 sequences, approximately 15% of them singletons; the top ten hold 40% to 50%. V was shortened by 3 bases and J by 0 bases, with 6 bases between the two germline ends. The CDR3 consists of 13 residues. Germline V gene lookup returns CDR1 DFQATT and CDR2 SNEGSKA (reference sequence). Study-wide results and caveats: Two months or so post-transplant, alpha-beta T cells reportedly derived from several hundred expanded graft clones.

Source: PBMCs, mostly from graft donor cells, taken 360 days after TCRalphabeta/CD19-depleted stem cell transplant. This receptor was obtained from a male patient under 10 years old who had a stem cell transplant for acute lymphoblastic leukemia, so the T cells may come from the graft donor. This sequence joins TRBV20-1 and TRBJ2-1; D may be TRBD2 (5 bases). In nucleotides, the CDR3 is TGCAGTGCTAGCGGGGACTCCTACAATGAGCAGTTCTTC. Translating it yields CSASGDSYNEQFF.